Sequencing of this TCR beta chain was carried out in a study of beta chain features in type 1 diabetes (dated by TCRdb to about 2018). Context from the whole study: No differences in mean age, gender distribution, total cell number or subset yield were found between patients and healthy donors. In the study, recently diagnosed type 1 diabetes patients and matched healthy donors were compared on the TCRB repertoires of their sorted circulating CD4+ T cell subsets. Regulatory and stem cell-like memory subsets were isolated from only 8 patients and roughly 8 healthy donors, whereas naive and central memory subsets came from all 30 or so donors. A total of about 110,000,000 sorted cells were examined across all samples, and a strong correlation was observed between cell number per subset and RNA yield.

The High Capacity cDNA Reverse Transcription Kit was used to reverse transcribe all of the isolated RNA, meaning that expressed TCRB transcripts were what got sequenced. Deep immunoSEQ sequencing was applied to naive, central memory and regulatory T cell samples, giving an average of approximately 3.8 million total reads per sample. After sorted cells were lysed in RLT buffer, RNA was extracted with DNase-treated RNeasy Micro or Mini kits, with the choice depending on cell number. To prevent cross-contamination, each cell subset was processed individually, whereas patient and healthy donor samples were processed jointly. TCRB sequences were amplified from cDNA with the immunoSEQ multiplex PCR, producing 87-bp fragments spanning the CDR3 region. Amplicons were sequenced on the Illumina HiSeq platform. Regarding the original processing steps: PCR bias was corrected computationally using synthetic template baselines, and reads within Hamming distance 2 were collapsed, with unmergeable singletons discarded. By aligning reads against IMGT, V, D and J genes, CDR3 length, and insertions or deletions at six rearrangement sites were assigned. Within each subset, clonotype counts were normalized to sorted cell number, and only after that were true diversity and Gini coefficients computed with the tcR R package. The overlap coefficient, calculated on TCRB nucleotide sequences, was used to measure repertoire sharing. As a proxy for the pre-selection repertoire, out-of-frame TCRB sequences from naive cells were analyzed. TCRdb re-hosts the immuneACCESS table, in-frame sequences only. Its copies lack some clones; in the studies checked, an unresolved V gene accounts for under half of them, and the cause for the rest is not known. V and J calls and clone size are those listed in that table; D and trimming were worked out from the DNA. This sample holds 450,000 to 550,000 clones; about 29% were observed only once. The leading ten clones occupy around 0.065% of the sample.

In its sample, this clone was seen a few times. What this receptor recognizes is not known. No per-base quality is available; no much larger clone lies one base away. The paper's findings and limits, for the study overall: A moderate but significant shortening of TCRB CDR3 length was observed in type 1 diabetes patients in all four CD4+ subsets. Because cDNA was sequenced instead of genomic DNA, activated cells with high expression could be over-represented, although the groups did not differ in activation or CD3 levels. Shorter templates might be favored by PCR, yet because patient and control samples were amplified and corrected together, any such skew would affect both groups equally. Naive, central memory and regulatory TCRB repertoires appeared more similar among patients than among healthy donors. At VDJ recombination sites, patients with type 1 diabetes made fewer insertions and deleted more nucleotides, a pattern implying thymic rearrangement abnormalities. Only small numbers of individuals were included in the HLA sub-analyses, which left unresolved whether HLA type had any influence on TCRB rearrangement.

From each donor, a single peripheral blood sample of 90 to 150 mL on average was drawn into heparinised tubes. A BD FACSAria II and a panel including CD45RO, CCR7, CD25, CD127, CD95 and CD27 were used to sort naive, central memory, regulatory and stem cell-like memory CD4+ T cells. Purity was above 98% for every sorted population. PBMCs were isolated immediately by Lymphoprep density gradient centrifugation and stained directly without culture. So that batch effects would be minimized, each experiment stained and sorted samples in pairs, pairing one healthy donor with one patient. The CDR3 has 15 amino acids, counting the end cysteine and phenylalanine. The sequence is cut down to CDR3 DNA, 45 bases in frame from base 1. At the junction V is shortened by 4 bases and J by 0 bases, with 9 bases in between. In the germline V gene, CDR1 corresponds to SNHLY and CDR2 to FYNNEI.

The sample was naive CD4+ T cells from blood. The cell subset or site label, as the study defines it: true naive CD4+ T cells. The rearrangement combines TRBV2 with TRBJ1-4, with the identity of the D gene unclear. The TCR sequence derives from a man between 18 and 29 years old in good health. The DNA is as follows: TGTGCCAGCAGTGTACACGGATCAACTAATGAAAAACTGTTTTTT. Its protein is CASSVHGSTNEKLFF. Full variable domain (CDR3 extended with the reference TRBV2 and TRBJ1-4 proteins): EPEVTQTPSHQVTQMGQEVILRCVPISNHLYFYWYRQILGQKVEFLVSFYNNEISEKSEIFDDQFSVERPDGSNFTLKIRSTKLEDSAMYFCASSVHGSTNEKLFFGSGTQLSVL.